Shown below are 8 T cell receptor beta chains from a single sample sequenced in a study of blood T cell repertoires in COVID-19. The repertoire was sequenced with immunoSEQ multiplex PCR; TCRdb's copy has only in-frame clones and lacks some. The sample contains approximately 21,000 clones, 73% of which appear only once. Source material: peripheral blood. These receptors came from a human donor in a cohort sampled during active or convalescent COVID-19.

This clone was counted only a few times. The V and J genes are TRBV5-1 and TRBJ2-3; D is unresolved. Between the trimmed V and J ends, which lost 6 bases and 0 bases, there was a span of 14 bases. This CDR3 region has 15 residues. Germline CDR1 reads SGHRS; CDR2 reads YFSETQ. The CDR3 is CASILLPSSTDTQYF. CDR3 bases: TGCGCCAGCATCCTCCTTCCTTCTAGCACAGATACGCAGTATTTT.

The table lists this clone with a few counts. The chain joins TRBV6-1 to TRBJ2-7; 9 bases match TRBD1. Germline V CDR1 and CDR2: MNHNS, SASEGT. V was pared by 2 bases and J by 4 bases, with 6 bases of the junction left unmatched. CDR3 length equals 15 residues. The CDR3 bases are TGTGCCAGCAGTGAATGGTACAGGGGGCCTTACGAGCAGTACGTC. Translated: CASSEWYRGPYEQYV.

This clone was found a few times. The chain links TRBV5-1 to TRBJ2-2; 7 nucleotides agree with TRBD1. V lost 5 bases and J lost 3; bases outside the gene matches: 7. This CDR3 spans 15 amino acids. CDR1 and CDR2 from the germline V gene are SGHRS and YFSETQ. Here the CDR3 reads CASSTGTDYTGELFF. CDR3 coding DNA: TGCGCCAGCAGTACCGGGACAGACTACACCGGGGAGCTGTTTTTT. Full variable domain (remainder filled in from reference TRBV5-1 and TRBJ2-2): KAGVTQTPRYLIKTRGQQVTLSCSPISGHRSVSWYQQTPGQGLQFLFEYFSETQRNKGNFPGRFSGRQFSNSRSEMNVSTLELGDSALYLCASSTGTDYTGELFFGEGSRLTVL.

V gene TRBV10-3 combines with J gene TRBJ1-2; unclear D gene. The CDR3 runs 11 residues. Germline V gene sequence: CDR1 ENHRY, CDR2 SYGVKD. V lost 10 bases, J lost 2 bases, and 8 bases lay in between. CDR3 nucleotide sequence: TGTGCCACCCTATTGAACTATGGCTACACCTTC. Protein product: CATLLNYGYTF.

This clone occurred once. V and J are TRBV6-5 and TRBJ1-2; 8 bases fit TRBD1. Germline loops: CDR1 MNHEY, CDR2 SVGAGI. V was clipped by 5 bases and J by 7 bases; unmatched bases: 9. The CDR3 totals 14 residues. CDR3 sequence (DNA): TGTGCCAGCAGTCCCTGGACAGGGACCAGTGGCTACACCTTC. Translating gives CASSPWTGTSGYTF.

CDR3 amino acids: CASSPREGLAVSYEQYF. CDR3 in DNA: TGTGCCAGCAGTCCGCGGGAGGGACTAGCGGTCTCCTACGAGCAGTACTTC. The J gene is TRBJ2-7, the V gene TRBV27, with 11 nucleotides matching TRBD2. The V segment lost 5 bases and the J segment 0 bases; nucleotides outside the gene matches: 9. The CDR3 extends over 17 amino acids. Germline CDR1 and CDR2: MNHEY and SMNVEV (reference sequence).

The rearrangement joins TRBV29-1 to TRBJ2-1; 9 nucleotides match TRBD2. The CDR3 spans 17 residues. Germline CDR1 SQVTM, CDR2 ANQGSEA. The V and J ends lost 7 bases and 4 bases, in that order; junction bases with no gene match: 17. The CDR3, as DNA: TGCAGCGCATCCGGGACTAGCTATACCACCGGGTACAATGAGCAGTTCTTC. It specifies CSASGTSYTTGYNEQFF.

This chain links TRBV7-9 with TRBJ1-3; perhaps TRBD1 as D (6 bases). The CDR3 runs 16 residues. V dropped 0 bases and J dropped 7 bases, with 16 bases sitting between them. The V gene's germline CDR1 is SEHNR and CDR2 FQNEAQ (reference sequence). For the CDR3, the DNA is TGTGCCAGCAGCTTAGCGAAGACAGGTCAAGGGAACACCATATATTTT. Translation: CASSLAKTGQGNTIYF.